This TCR beta chain was identified during a study of shared clonotypes between healthy human individuals. Study details: Per-donor plates numbered three CD4 naive, three CD4 memory, two CD8 naive and one CD8 memory.

The germline V gene has CDR1 MNHNS and CDR2 SASEGT. The CDR3 has 14 residues. Trimming removed 3 bases from V and 6 bases from J, with 12 bases in between. As originally analysed: Filtering differed, since immunoSEQ gave only junction sequences and no quality scores. The protocol was immunoSEQ multiplex PCR, while the TCRdb copy is restricted to in-frame clones and leaves out a portion. Clonal size and the V and J genes are those of that table, whereas D and trimming came from the DNA. Among over a million clones listed, around 97% were seen once. The donor population consisted of healthy HIV-negative adults with no recent acute infections or vaccinations.

The chain uses TRBV6-1 and TRBJ2-1; a possible D gene is TRBD1 (5 bases). The sequence was obtained from a man between 25 and 39 years old in good health. The material sequenced was naive CD4+ T cells sorted from blood. Subset specified: CD45RA+ positively selected. CDR3 in DNA: TGTGCCAGCAGTGATTGGGGCAGGGCCAATGAGCAGTTCTTC. Protein product: CASSDWGRANEQFF.